These 16 T cell receptor beta chains were sequenced from one sample in a study of identical twins. TCRdb reanalysed the 5' RACE reads using MiXCR and keeps one entry per CDR3 protein. This table holds 400,000 to 500,000 distinct CDR3 sequences, under 20% found once. Specimen: naive T cells sorted from blood. These receptors were collected from a man aged 50 or older in good health.

This clonotype has ten or more counts. This chain connects TRBV20-1 to TRBJ1-3; the D gene is possibly TRBD1 (5 bases). V lost 4 bases, J lost 2 bases, and 15 bases lay in between. CDR1 is DFQATT and CDR2 is SNEGSKA in the germline V gene (reference sequence). The CDR3 is 15 amino acids. CDR3 DNA: TGCAGTGCTACCCTCGAAGGAGGGGCTGGAAACACCATATATTTT. It yields the protein CSATLEGGAGNTIYF.

The rearrangement uses TRBV29-1 and TRBJ2-3, with 9 positions matching TRBD1. Germline CDR1 and CDR2: SQVTM and ANQGSEA. This CDR3 spans 14 amino acids. The DNA of the CDR3 is TGCAGTCACAGCGACAGGGGGTCCACAGATACGCAGTATTTT. The encoded protein is CSHSDRGSTDTQYF.

This clonotype was seen at least ten times. The J gene is TRBJ2-1, the V gene TRBV14; 8 bases are shared with TRBD2. The CDR3 loop spans 14 amino acids. Trimming took 4 bases from V and 6 from J; bases not matched to a gene: 5. The germline gives CDR1 SGHDN, CDR2 FVKESK. CDR3 sequence: CASSLLAVGNEQFF. CDR3 sequence (DNA): TGTGCCAGCAGCCTACTAGCGGTTGGCAATGAGCAGTTCTTC.

The rearrangement uses TRBV15 and TRBJ2-3, with D perhaps being TRBD1 or TRBD2 (5 bases each). The CDR3 sequence is 16 residues long. The V gene lost 0 bases and the J gene lost 1 base, with 11 bases spanning the gap. Germline CDR1 and CDR2: LNHNV and YYDKDF (reference sequence). The CDR3 sequence: CATSRDRGGGTDTQYF. For the CDR3, the DNA is TGTGCCACCAGCAGAGATCGGGGCGGTGGCACAGATACGCAGTATTTT.

The chain has TRBV4-3 and TRBJ1-4, with TRBD1 matching over 9 bases. The CDR3 totals 15 residues. Unmatched junction bases numbered 6, after V lost 4 bases and J lost 6 bases. CDR1 is LGHNA and CDR2 is YSLEER in the germline V gene. The CDR3 region is CASSLVGQGYEKLFF. Here the CDR3 DNA reads TGCGCCAGCAGCCTTGTGGGACAGGGATATGAAAAACTGTTTTTT.

This clonotype was found a few times. The chain is built from TRBV12-3 or TRBV12-4 and TRBJ1-3, with D possibly matching TRBD1 (5 bases). CDR3 length: 16 amino acids. Trimming removed 3 bases from V and 0 bases from J, with 12 bases in between. The CDR3 protein is CASSFNRRSSGNTIYF. The DNA of the CDR3 is TGTGCCAGCAGTTTCAACAGGCGATCCTCTGGAAACACCATATATTTT.

The table lists this clonotype with many counts. V usage is TRBV7-3 and J usage is TRBJ2-2; either TRBD1 or TRBD2 may supply D (5 bases each). CDR1 and CDR2 (germline): SGHTA, FQGTGA. V was cut by 1 base and J by 5 bases, with 14 bases left in between. The CDR3 is 16 residues long. CDR3 DNA sequence: TGTGCCAGCAGCTTAATAGCGAGGGGCAGGACCGGGGAGCTGTTTTTT. It codes for CASSLIARGRTGELFF.

This clonotype occurred a few times. The chain combines TRBV10-3 with TRBJ2-7, with 7 positions matching TRBD2. This CDR3 comprises 13 residues. Trimming took 5 bases from V and 2 from J; bases not matched to a gene: 3. Germline V CDR1 and CDR2: ENHRY, SYGVKD. CDR3 amino acids: CAISPAGAYEQYF. DNA for the CDR3: TGTGCCATCAGTCCCGCGGGAGCCTACGAGCAGTACTTC.

The J gene is TRBJ2-7, the V gene TRBV20-1; 8 nucleotides align to TRBD2. Losses at the gene ends were 4 bases for V and 0 bases for J; bases not matched to a gene: 8. Germline V CDR1 and CDR2: DFQATT, SNEGSKA (reference sequence). This CDR3 region has 15 residues. DNA for the CDR3: TGCAGTGCTATAACCGGGACTAGGGCCTCCTACGAGCAGTACTTC. Translation: CSAITGTRASYEQYF.

This clonotype has only a few counts. This rearrangement joins TRBV14 to TRBJ2-5; D ambiguous. Trimming stripped 1 base from V and 5 bases from J, with 17 bases between. The length of the CDR3 is 16 residues. Germline-derived CDR1 and CDR2 are SGHDN and FVKESK. CDR3 loop: CASSQGIGDRTETQYF. For the CDR3, the DNA is TGTGCCAGCAGCCAAGGGATTGGTGACCGAACGGAGACCCAGTACTTC.

This clonotype was counted a few times. Its ends do not fully match the called genes, so a read error is possible. The chain couples TRBV6-2 or TRBV6-3 to TRBJ2-1; 9 nucleotides agree with TRBD1. CDR3 length: 16 amino acids. Germline V lookup: CDR1 MNHEY, CDR2 SVGEGT. CDR3 in DNA: TGTGCCAGCGGTTACTCCCGGGACAGGGACTACAATGAGCAGTTCTTC. This gives the protein CASGYSRDRDYNEQFF.

This clonotype was observed a handful of times. The chain carries TRBV7-9 and TRBJ1-4; 9 bases are shared with TRBD1. The ends lost 5 bases at V and 7 bases at J; junction bases unmatched: 5. The CDR3 has 14 residues. The germline V gene has CDR1 SEHNR and CDR2 FQNEAQ (reference sequence). CDR3 sequence reads: CASSRDRGGEKLFF. CDR3 nucleotide sequence: TGTGCCAGCAGCCGAGACAGGGGGGGTGAAAAACTGTTTTTT.

The rearrangement joins TRBV3-1 to TRBJ2-5; the D is unclear. The CDR3 is made up of 15 amino acids. From germline, CDR1 is LGHDT and CDR2 YNNKEL (reference sequence). Deletions cut 0 bases from V and 1 base from J, with 9 bases between. CDR3 DNA sequence: TGTGCCAGCAGCCAAGATCGTGACACCCAAGAGACCCAGTACTTC. It specifies CASSQDRDTQETQYF.

This clonotype was recorded many times. The chain recombines TRBV6-2 or TRBV6-3 with TRBJ2-1; D unclear. Germline-derived CDR1 and CDR2 are MNHEY and SVGEGT. V was shortened by 1 base and J by 7 bases, with 8 bases between the two germline ends. The CDR3 is made up of 13 amino acids. In nucleotides, the CDR3 is TGTGCCAGCAGTTACTTCCTGCAAAATGAGCAGTTCTTC. Protein: CASSYFLQNEQFF.

This clonotype was counted only a few times. CDR3: CATRRDHTGELFF. The CDR3 coding sequence is TGTGCCACCCGTCGGGACCACACCGGGGAGCTGTTTTTT. The gene calls are TRBV6-1 and TRBJ2-2; D could derive from TRBD1 or TRBD2 (5 bases each). The germline gives CDR1 MNHNS, CDR2 SASEGT. Trimming left V 10 bases short and J 3 bases short, with 12 bases between. This CDR3 has 13 amino acids.

This clonotype has just a few counts. This chain joins TRBV20-1 and TRBJ2-5, with TRBD2 as a possible D gene (5 bases). CDR3 length: 12 residues. V was cut by 5 bases and J by 4 bases, with 11 bases left in between. Per germline, CDR1 DFQATT and CDR2 SNEGSKA (reference sequence). CDR3 in DNA: TGCAGTGCTGCCCCGGGGTTAGAGACCCAGTACTTC. It yields the protein CSAAPGLETQYF.